Reported below is one T cell receptor (beta chain). Original data processing: Counts of nucleated cells, estimated from reference gene primer amplification, were obtained. TCRdb's copy holds only in-frame clones and misses some; the assay was immunoSEQ multiplex PCR. V, J and clone size reflect that table, while D and trimming were determined from the DNA. Among under 350,000 clones listed, around nine tenths were seen once. Trimming removed 6 bases from V and 1 base from J, with 3 bases in between. This CDR3 contains 11 residues. CDR1 and CDR2 from the germline V gene are LNHDA and SQIVND (reference sequence). These data originate in a study of blood T cell repertoires in COVID-19.

The chain recombines TRBV19 with TRBJ1-2; no firm D call. The receptor was derived from a man aged 40-55 years with acute or convalescent COVID-19. The specimen was peripheral blood. DNA of the CDR3: TGTGCCAGTAGCGTTAACTATGGCTACACCTTC. It yields the protein CASSVNYGYTF.